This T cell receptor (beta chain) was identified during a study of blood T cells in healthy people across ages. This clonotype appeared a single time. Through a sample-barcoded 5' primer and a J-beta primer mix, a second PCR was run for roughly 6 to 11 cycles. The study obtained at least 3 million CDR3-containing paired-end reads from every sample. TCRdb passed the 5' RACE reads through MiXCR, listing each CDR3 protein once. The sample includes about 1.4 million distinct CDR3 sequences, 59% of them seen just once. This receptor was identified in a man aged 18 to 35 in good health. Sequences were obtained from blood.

The CDR3 region is CASSPGKWDDEKLFF. DNA of the CDR3: TGTGCCAGCAGCCCAGGGAAATGGGATGATGAAAAACTGTTTTTT. The V and J genes are TRBV5-5 and TRBJ1-4, with a possible D match to TRBD1 (5 bases). This CDR3 is built from 15 residues. Germline values: CDR1 SGHKS, CDR2 YYEKEE (reference sequence). V lost 4 bases and J 6 bases, leaving 16 bases between the germline ends. Looking up the rest from reference TRBV5-5 and TRBJ1-4 gives the full variable domain: DAGVTQSPTHLIKTRGQQVTLRCSPISGHKSVSWYQQVLGQGPQFIFQYYEKEERGRGNFPDRFSARQFPNYSSELNVNALLLGDSALYLCASSPGKWDDEKLFFGSGTQLSVL.